This T cell receptor (beta chain) was found in a study of T cells in Graves' hyperthyroidism and ophthalmopathy. The germline V gene encodes CDR1 SGHRS and CDR2 YFSETQ. The CDR3 is made up of 13 amino acids. The germline V and J ends were trimmed by 0 bases and 0 bases, with 3 bases remaining between them. RNA transcripts yielded amplified TCR beta CDR3 regions. The HTBI primer set drove a first-round RT-PCR of the TCR CDR3. MiXCR, applied by TCRdb to the multiplex PCR reads, yields one record per CDR3 protein. The table shows hundreds of thousands of distinct CDR3 sequences, with around 15% occurring only once. A word on this clonotype: The CDR3 end shows no conserved phenylalanine or tryptophan, and so a read error is likely.

The sequenced sample was blood. The clonotype comes from a woman younger than 30 with Graves' hyperthyroidism. The chain has TRBV5-1 and TRBJ1-1; D not certain. The CDR3 DNA sequence: TGCGCCAGCAGCTTGGGGCTGAACACTGAAGCTTTCATT. Its protein product is CASSLGLNTEAFI.